These 29 T cell receptor beta chains originate from one sample sequenced in a study of T cell changes during pregnancy in multiple sclerosis. This table comes from immunoSEQ multiplex PCR, and its TCRdb copy is limited to in-frame clones, with some not included. The data show roughly 40,000 clones, approximately 90% seen once. This specimen consisted of CD4+ T cells from peripheral blood mononuclear cells, obtained before pregnancy. The receptors were gathered from a female donor with multiple sclerosis, enrolled in a pregnancy study.

This chain joins TRBV7-2 and TRBJ1-6; a weak D match, TRBD1 (6 bases). Per germline, CDR1 SGHTA and CDR2 FQGNSA. V was pared by 4 bases and J by 9 bases, with 16 bases between. This CDR3 has 15 residues. The CDR3 region has the DNA TGTGCCAGCAGCTCGACGGGGGGGGCGACTTCACCCCTCCACTTT. Encoded protein: CASSSTGGATSPLHF.

This chain links TRBV5-1 with TRBJ1-4; the match to TRBD1 covers 7 bases. This CDR3 contains 15 residues. The V and J ends lost 2 bases and 3 bases, in that order; junction bases with no gene match: 4. From germline, CDR1 is SGHRS and CDR2 YFSETQ. CDR3 coding DNA: TGCGCCAGCAGCTTTACAGGGGTGGCTAATGAAAAACTGTTTTTT. This sequence encodes CASSFTGVANEKLFF. Drawing the rest from reference TRBV5-1 and TRBJ1-4, the complete variable domain is KAGVTQTPRYLIKTRGQQVTLSCSPISGHRSVSWYQQTPGQGLQFLFEYFSETQRNKGNFPGRFSGRQFSNSRSEMNVSTLELGDSALYLCASSFTGVANEKLFFGSGTQLSVL.

The chain links TRBV7-9 to TRBJ1-2; 9 bases line up with TRBD1. The junction had 8 bases not matched to a gene; V was cut back by 1 base and J by 2 bases. Germline values: CDR1 SEHNR, CDR2 FQNEAQ (reference sequence). The CDR3 runs 17 residues. CDR3 residues: CASSLVLGQGSNYGYTF. The CDR3 DNA is TGTGCCAGCAGCTTAGTCCTAGGACAGGGGAGCAACTATGGCTACACCTTC.

The chain employs TRBV10-3 and TRBJ1-4; D is ambiguous. The CDR3 consists of 13 residues. V lost 4 bases to trimming and J lost 8 bases, with 11 bases between them. Per germline, CDR1 ENHRY and CDR2 SYGVKD. CDR3 nucleotide sequence: TGTGCCATCAGTGGACAAACGGGGGAAAAACTGTTTTTT. The encoded protein is CAISGQTGEKLFF.

The rearrangement joins TRBV18 to TRBJ2-1, with 12 bases that match TRBD2. V lost 3 bases to trimming and J lost 6 bases; unmatched junction nucleotides: 6. The CDR3 sequence is 16 residues long. Germline V gene sequence: CDR1 KGHSH, CDR2 LQKENI. The CDR3 spells CASSPRTSGVSNEQFF. For the CDR3, the DNA is TGTGCCAGCTCACCTCGGACTAGCGGGGTAAGCAATGAGCAGTTCTTC.

This chain joins TRBV4-3 and TRBJ2-3; 11 positions match TRBD2. The CDR3 spans 18 residues. Per germline, CDR1 LGHNA and CDR2 YSLEER. V lost 1 base, J lost 8 bases, and 14 bases stayed unmatched. Written as DNA, the CDR3 is TGCGCCAGCAGCCAAGCGGTAGCGGGGGGGCAAAGGAGTGGTACGCAGTATTTT. Protein: CASSQAVAGGQRSGTQYF.

This clone was recorded once. The chain has TRBV7-2 and TRBJ1-1, with 8 bases identical to TRBD1. The CDR3 is 15 residues long. With V trimmed by 5 bases and J by 4 bases, 9 bases remained unmatched. CDR1 and CDR2 from the germline V gene are SGHTA and FQGNSA. CDR3 DNA: TGTGCCAGCAGCCCAGGGACAGGTTGGGGCACTGAAGCTTTCTTT. It yields the protein CASSPGTGWGTEAFF.

As concerns this clone: This same CDR3 is encoded by further DNA sequences in the sample. The chain combines TRBV29-1 with TRBJ2-7; possible D gene TRBD1, 6 bases. CDR1 and CDR2 (germline): SQVTM, ANQGSEA. The CDR3 consists of 12 residues. V shed 6 bases and J shed 2 bases, with 11 bases lying between them. CDR3 in amino acids: CSVLTGPYEQYF. CDR3 coding DNA: TGCAGCGTCTTGACAGGACCCTACGAGCAGTACTTC.

The chain uses TRBV10-1 and TRBJ2-6, with 7 bases fitting TRBD1. This CDR3 contains 17 residues. The germline V gene encodes CDR1 WNHNN and CDR2 SYGVQD (reference sequence). Germline trimming cut 10 bases from V and 1 base from J; bases unmatched to any gene: 13. The CDR3 reads CANLQGILRSGANVLTF. Here the CDR3 DNA reads TGCGCCAACTTACAGGGGATTCTGAGGTCTGGGGCCAACGTCCTGACTTTC.

The gene calls are TRBV4-2 and TRBJ2-2, with D tentatively TRBD1 (7 bases). Trimming cost V 1 base and J 3 bases, with 15 bases left between them. This CDR3 region has 17 residues. Germline assignment: CDR1 LGHNA and CDR2 YNFKEQ. The CDR3 DNA sequence: TGTGCCAGCAGCCAAGGGTCAGGGGGGCCCGACACCGGGGAGCTGTTTTTT. It encodes CASSQGSGGPDTGELFF.

This chain uses TRBV7-2 with TRBJ1-1, with 7 bases that match TRBD1. The CDR3 runs 14 residues. The ends lost 5 bases at V and 2 bases at J; junction bases unmatched: 5. CDR1 SGHTA and CDR2 FQGNSA come from the germline V gene. CDR3 nucleotides: TGTGCCAGCAGCCCCGGGACAGCAAACACTGAAGCTTTCTTT. Protein: CASSPGTANTEAFF.

The chain uses TRBV27 and TRBJ1-2; D is possibly TRBD1 (5 bases). V was clipped by 10 bases and J by 2 bases, with 14 bases between them. The germline CDR1 and CDR2 sequences are MNHEY and SMNVEV (reference sequence). The CDR3 extends over 13 amino acids. The CDR3: CATRDFGNYGYTF. The CDR3 DNA follows: TGTGCCACCCGGGACTTTGGGAACTATGGCTACACCTTC.

The chain joins TRBV7-2 to TRBJ1-3; 7 bases fit TRBD1. Looked up from germline, CDR1 is SGHTA and CDR2 is FQGNSA. Losses at the gene ends were 3 bases for V and 2 bases for J; bases not matched to a gene: 7. The CDR3 runs to 16 residues. The CDR3 protein is CASSFGDDRAGNTIYF. CDR3 nucleotides: TGTGCCAGCAGCTTCGGGGATGACAGGGCTGGAAACACCATATATTTT.

The chain employs TRBV15 and TRBJ2-4; the match to TRBD1 covers 10 bases. Germline lookup yields CDR1 LNHNV and CDR2 YYDKDF (reference sequence). V was pared by 1 base and J by 8 bases, with 2 bases of the junction left unmatched. The CDR3 loop spans 14 amino acids. The CDR3 coding sequence is TGTGCCACCAGCAGAGGGGACAGGGGTGACATTCAGTACTTC. The encoded protein is CATSRGDRGDIQYF.

The chain couples TRBV7-2 to TRBJ2-7, with D possibly TRBD1 on 6 matching bases. From germline, CDR1 is SGHTA and CDR2 FQGNSA. This CDR3 region has 14 residues. V was trimmed by 4 bases and J by 2 bases, leaving 12 bases between them. The CDR3 DNA sequence: TGTGCCAGCAGCTCACAGGGTATCCCCTACGAGCAGTACTTC. Protein sequence: CASSSQGIPYEQYF.

The chain uses TRBV6-5 and TRBJ1-2; 8 bases map to TRBD1. Germline loops: CDR1 MNHEY, CDR2 SVGAGI. This CDR3 has 12 amino acids. Trimming cost V 6 bases and J 6 bases; bases outside gene matches: 3. The CDR3 DNA is TGTGCCAGCAGACGACAGGGGAATGGCTACACCTTC. Its protein product is CASRRQGNGYTF.

This chain connects TRBV9 to TRBJ1-5, with D tentatively TRBD1 (5 bases). V dropped 0 bases and J dropped 4 bases, with 11 bases sitting between them. Germline CDR1 reads SGDLS; CDR2 reads YYNGEE. The CDR3 covers 15 residues. CDR3 residues: CASSVAGGWNQPQHF. CDR3 DNA: TGTGCCAGCAGCGTAGCCGGGGGATGGAATCAGCCCCAGCATTTT.

The chain employs TRBV19 and TRBJ2-1, with 7 bases aligning to TRBD2. Germline V gene lookup returns CDR1 LNHDA and CDR2 SQIVND (reference sequence). This CDR3 is 18 amino acids long. V lost 6 bases to trimming and J lost 5 bases; unmatched junction nucleotides: 19. This chain's CDR3 is CASRSREVSLSLNNEQFF. In nucleotides, the CDR3 is TGTGCCAGTAGGTCACGGGAGGTCTCCTTGTCCCTCAACAATGAGCAGTTCTTC. Drawing the rest from reference TRBV19 and TRBJ2-1, the complete variable domain is DGGITQSPKYLFRKEGQNVTLSCEQNLNHDAMYWYRQDPGQGLRLIYYSQIVNDFQKGDIAEGYSVSREKKESFPLTVTSAQKNPTAFYLCASRSREVSLSLNNEQFFGPGTRLTVL.

The chain couples TRBV7-2 to TRBJ1-5; 9 positions agree with TRBD1. J was trimmed by 0 bases and V by 6 bases; bases with no gene match: 9. Germline loops: CDR1 SGHTA, CDR2 FQGNSA. The CDR3 runs to 17 residues. The CDR3 DNA reads as TGTGCCAGCAGTCGACATACAGGGGGCGATAGCAATCAGCCCCAGCATTTT. This sequence encodes CASSRHTGGDSNQPQHF.

The chain joins TRBV7-2 to TRBJ1-2; D remains ambiguous. Looked up from germline, CDR1 is SGHTA and CDR2 is FQGNSA. The CDR3 spans 12 residues. Trimming pared 2 bases from V and 6 bases from J, leaving 7 bases between. The CDR3 DNA follows: TGTGCCAGCAGCTTACCCGGGAATGGCTACACCTTC. It codes for CASSLPGNGYTF.

V is TRBV5-5 and J is TRBJ1-4, with 8 bases that match TRBD1. The CDR3 is 14 residues long. V dropped 4 bases and J dropped 8; count of bases not matched to a gene: 7. CDR1 and CDR2 (germline): SGHKS, YYEKEE (reference sequence). This CDR3 is CASSQGQGREKLFF. The CDR3 DNA is TGTGCCAGCAGCCAAGGACAGGGACGGGAAAAACTGTTTTTT.

In regard to this clone: Its ends do not fully match the called genes, so a read error is possible. The CDR3 DNA reads TGTGCCAGCTCACCTAGGGTGGAGGGGCCAGTCTTC. As protein: CASSPRVEGPVF. This chain links TRBV18 with TRBJ1-2; D is possibly TRBD1 (5 bases). Germline V gene sequence: CDR1 KGHSH, CDR2 LQKENI. The length of the CDR3 is 12 residues. The full variable domain, with the rest looked up from reference TRBV18 and TRBJ1-2, is NAGVMQNPRHLVRRRGQEARLRCSPMKGHSHVYWYRQLPEEGLKFMVYLQKENIIDESGMPKERFSAEFPKEGPSILRIQQVVRGDSAAYFCASSPRVEGPVFGSGTRLTVV.

This clone occurred once. The rearrangement uses TRBV18 and TRBJ2-7; D is perhaps TRBD2 (6 bases). Trimming shortened V by 1 base and J by 4 bases, and 20 bases separated the two germline ends. The CDR3 totals 17 residues. The V gene's germline CDR1 is KGHSH and CDR2 LQKENI. The CDR3 here is CASSPLNGGWVSYEQYF. CDR3 DNA sequence: TGTGCCAGCTCACCACTAAATGGAGGGTGGGTATCTTACGAGCAGTACTTC.

The gene calls are TRBV7-9 and TRBJ2-5; 7 positions match TRBD1. Germline trimming cut 5 bases from V and 5 bases from J; bases unmatched to any gene: 8. Per germline, CDR1 SEHNR and CDR2 FQNEAQ (reference sequence). CDR3 length: 14 residues. CDR3 loop: CASSRTGRRETQYF. The CDR3 coding sequence is TGTGCCAGCAGCCGGACAGGTCGGCGGGAGACCCAGTACTTC.

This chain joins TRBV6-5 and TRBJ1-4; D unresolved. Trimming removed 7 bases at V and 8 bases at J, with 8 bases between. CDR1 is MNHEY and CDR2 is SVGAGI in the germline V gene. CDR3 length: 11 residues. CDR3 coding DNA: TGTGCCAGCACGAATGGCGAAAAACTGTTTTTT. It translates to CASTNGEKLFF.

The chain has TRBV9 and TRBJ2-2; 7 nucleotides line up with TRBD2. The CDR3 runs to 15 residues. CDR1 and CDR2 from the germline V gene are SGDLS and YYNGEE. With V trimmed by 3 bases and J by 6 bases, 8 bases remained unmatched. This chain's CDR3 is CASSGERGGSGELFF. The DNA of the CDR3 is TGTGCCAGCAGCGGGGAGCGGGGAGGATCCGGGGAGCTGTTTTTT. Full variable domain (missing parts from reference TRBV9 and TRBJ2-2): DSGVTQTPKHLITATGQRVTLRCSPRSGDLSVYWYQQSLDQGLQFLIQYYNGEERAKGNILERFSAQQFPDLHSELNLSSLELGDSALYFCASSGERGGSGELFFGEGSRLTVL.

This chain links TRBV2 with TRBJ2-2; no reliable D call. V lost 6 bases and J lost 6, with 8 bases in between. Germline V gene lookup returns CDR1 SNHLY and CDR2 FYNNEI. The CDR3 contains 12 residues. In nucleotides, the CDR3 is TGTGCCAGCAGGGAACTATCCGGGGAGCTGTTTTTT. Translated, it gives CASRELSGELFF.

The chain joins TRBV14 to TRBJ2-1, with 9 nucleotides matching TRBD1. The CDR3 spans 14 residues. J was trimmed by 4 bases and V by 4 bases; bases with no gene match: 2. Germline values: CDR1 SGHDN, CDR2 FVKESK. The CDR3 nucleotides read TGTGCCAGCAGCCCACAGGGGGCTTACAATGAGCAGTTCTTC. As protein: CASSPQGAYNEQFF.

This chain uses TRBV10-3 with TRBJ2-7, with 8 bases identical to TRBD1. The germline CDR1 and CDR2 sequences are ENHRY and SYGVKD. This CDR3 is built from 16 residues. The V gene end was trimmed by 0 bases and the J gene end by 3 bases; junction bases not matched to a gene: 7. CDR3: CAISESDRGHDYEQYF. CDR3 nucleotides: TGTGCCATCAGTGAGTCAGACAGGGGTCACGACTACGAGCAGTACTTC.